This T cell receptor beta chain is drawn from a study of T-cell memory formation after mild COVID-19. TCR alpha and TCR beta cDNA libraries carrying sample barcodes and UMIs came from 5'RACE with constant-segment primers. One entry per CDR3 protein results from TCRdb running MiXCR on the 5' RACE reads. The table records 95,000 to 120,000 distinct CDR3 sequences, over 15% of them present only once. This clonotype turned up a few times. V lost 0 bases and J lost 0, with 7 bases in between. The CDR3 runs to 15 residues. Germline V gives CDR1 SGHRS, CDR2 YFSETQ. This chain joins TRBV5-1 and TRBJ2-1; D uncertain. The clonotype originates from a man aged 18-30 years who had mild COVID-19 (a few samples of this study predate the infection). Cell type and time point are not known. What was sequenced was PBMCs or a T cell subset sorted from them (not recorded which). CDR3 in DNA: TGCGCCAGCAGCTTGGTGACTCTCTCCTACAATGAGCAGTTCTTC. It encodes CASSLVTLSYNEQFF.